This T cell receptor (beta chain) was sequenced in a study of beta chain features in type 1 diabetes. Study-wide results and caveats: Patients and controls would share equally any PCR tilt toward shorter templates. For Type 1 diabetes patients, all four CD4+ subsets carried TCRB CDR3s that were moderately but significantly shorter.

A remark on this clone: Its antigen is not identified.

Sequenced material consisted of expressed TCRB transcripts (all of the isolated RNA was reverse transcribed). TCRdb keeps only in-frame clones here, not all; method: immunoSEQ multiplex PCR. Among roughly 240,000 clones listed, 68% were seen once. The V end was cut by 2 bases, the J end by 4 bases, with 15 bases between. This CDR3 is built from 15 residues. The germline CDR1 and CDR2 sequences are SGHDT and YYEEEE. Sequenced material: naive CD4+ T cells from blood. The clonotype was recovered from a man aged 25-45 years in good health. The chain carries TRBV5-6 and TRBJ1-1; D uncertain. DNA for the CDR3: TGTGCCAGCAGCTTCGCGATCAATTCAGTCACTGAAGCTTTCTTT. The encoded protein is CASSFAINSVTEAFF.